What follows describes a single TCR beta chain. The antigen remains unidentified. This sample was taken from a study of Ad26.COV2.S vaccination and SARS-CoV-2 variants. General study points: Those who received vaccine or placebo ended up with similar non-spike TCR breadth.

Some clones are missing from TCRdb's copy, which holds only in-frame ones; the method was immunoSEQ multiplex PCR. The sample yields under 150,000 clones, 86% seen once. Trimming removed 1 base at V and 3 bases at J, with 12 bases between. This CDR3 has 15 residues. The V gene's germline CDR1 is LNHDA and CDR2 SQIVND (reference sequence). The chain has TRBV19 and TRBJ1-1; D gene unclear. Sequencing was performed on peripheral blood, taken after recovery from COVID-19. The origin of this receptor is a human donor who had recovered from COVID-19. Here the CDR3 reads CASSIGINWDTEAFF. The CDR3 region has the DNA TGTGCCAGTAGTATAGGTATTAATTGGGACACTGAAGCTTTCTTT.